The 14 T cell receptor beta chains below all came from one sample that was sequenced in a study of identical twins. TCRdb reprocessed the 5' RACE reads via MiXCR and lists one record per CDR3 protein. This table has 600,000 to 850,000 distinct CDR3 sequences, over 15% appearing once. In addition, the sample was reused for a study of T cells expressing NK-cell markers.

Sequenced sample: PBMCs. The receptors come from a woman aged 18-30 years in good health.

V and J are TRBV24-1 and TRBJ2-1; D is possibly TRBD1 or TRBD2 (5 bases each). Germline V gene lookup returns CDR1 KGHDR and CDR2 SFDVKD. CDR3 size: 13 residues. Trimming removed 3 bases at V and 10 bases at J, with 12 bases between. CDR3 amino acids: CATSDLREREQFF. As DNA, the CDR3 is TGTGCCACCAGTGATCTCAGGGAGAGGGAGCAGTTCTTC.

A few counts support this clonotype. This sequence joins TRBV7-2 and TRBJ2-5; 7 bases line up with TRBD2. The CDR3 runs to 14 residues. The V gene end was trimmed by 5 bases and the J gene end by 5 bases; junction bases not matched to a gene: 8. Germline loops: CDR1 SGHTA, CDR2 FQGNSA. The CDR3 loop reads CASSAQTSSETQYF. CDR3 bases: TGTGCCAGCAGCGCCCAGACTAGCTCCGAGACCCAGTACTTC.

This clonotype was detected ten times or more. The rearrangement joins TRBV3-1 to TRBJ2-7; a possible D gene is TRBD1 (5 bases). Germline values: CDR1 LGHDT, CDR2 YNNKEL (reference sequence). Trimming stripped 4 bases from V and 1 base from J, with 14 bases between. The CDR3 spans 15 residues. DNA for the CDR3: TGTGCCAGCAGCCTCAGCTGGGGCGGTTCCTACGAGCAGTACTTC. Its translation is CASSLSWGGSYEQYF.

This chain uses TRBV5-1 with TRBJ1-4; the D gene is possibly TRBD1 (5 bases). Trimming removed 1 base at V and 3 bases at J, with 10 bases between. This CDR3 spans 15 amino acids. From germline, CDR1 is SGHRS and CDR2 YFSETQ. The CDR3 sequence is CASSLTTGSNEKLFF. The CDR3 DNA is TGCGCCAGCAGCTTGACCACAGGATCTAATGAAAAACTGTTTTTT.

This clonotype was counted a few times. The CDR3 nucleotides are TGTGCCAGCAGTTATGGTTCCAAACTGTTTTTT. It specifies CASSYGSKLFF. This chain connects TRBV6-5 to TRBJ1-4; D unclear. The CDR3 sequence is 11 residues long. V was shortened by 3 bases and J by 11 bases, with 7 bases between the two germline ends. Germline CDR1 is MNHEY and CDR2 is SVGAGI.

This clonotype was seen more than once but under ten times. V is TRBV12-3 or TRBV12-4 and J is TRBJ2-7; D unresolved. Trimming stripped 1 base from V and 6 bases from J, with 7 bases between. This CDR3 is built from 12 residues. CDR3 in DNA: TGTGCCAGCAGTTTAGGTAGGACCGAGCAGTACTTC. Its protein is CASSLGRTEQYF.

This clonotype has more than one count but fewer than ten. The chain couples TRBV6-1 to TRBJ2-4; either TRBD1 or TRBD2 may fit D (5 bases each). Trimming shortened V by 5 bases and J by 10 bases, and 18 bases separated the two germline ends. Germline CDR1 and CDR2: MNHNS and SASEGT. CDR3 length: 14 amino acids. The CDR3 sequence: CASSLGTAGWIQYF. In nucleotides, the CDR3 is TGTGCCAGCAGTCTCGGGACGGCCGGGTGGATTCAGTACTTC.

This clonotype was observed at least ten times. J is TRBJ1-3 and V is TRBV12-3 or TRBV12-4, with D possibly being TRBD1 (5 bases). The CDR3 has 16 residues. Trimming took 1 base from V and 4 from J, leaving 14 bases between them. For the CDR3, the DNA is TGTGCCAGCAGTTTAGAGAATTTGGGGACGGGAAACACCATATATTTT. Amino acid sequence: CASSLENLGTGNTIYF.

V gene TRBV6-5 combines with J gene TRBJ2-7, with a tentative D call TRBD2 (6 bases). Trimming took off 2 bases at V and 7 bases at J, with 21 bases between the two ends. The CDR3 is 16 amino acids. CDR1 and CDR2 (germline): MNHEY, SVGAGI. CDR3 region: CASSYTEEGLGGEQYF. CDR3 DNA sequence: TGTGCCAGCAGTTACACCGAGGAGGGCTTGGGGGGAGAGCAGTACTTC.

This clonotype was detected ten times or more. The rearrangement uses TRBV5-1 and TRBJ2-3; 10 positions match TRBD2. CDR3 size: 16 residues. V lost 4 bases, J lost 2 bases, and 7 bases stayed unmatched. The germline V gene encodes CDR1 SGHRS and CDR2 YFSETQ. CDR3 region: CASSLGTSDLTDTQYF. The CDR3 DNA is TGCGCCAGCAGCCTCGGGACTAGCGACCTCACAGATACGCAGTATTTT.

This chain uses TRBV7-9 with TRBJ2-1, with D hard to call. V was pared by 4 bases and J by 10 bases, with 11 bases between. This CDR3 spans 12 amino acids. CDR1 SEHNR and CDR2 FQNEAQ come from the germline V gene (reference sequence). CDR3: CASSSALGEQFF. The CDR3 DNA is TGTGCCAGCAGCTCCGCTCTCGGGGAGCAGTTCTTC.

This clonotype showed up just a few times. The J gene is TRBJ1-1, the V gene TRBV20-1; D remains unclear. V dropped 3 bases and J dropped 4 bases, with 6 bases sitting between them. The V gene's germline CDR1 is DFQATT and CDR2 SNEGSKA (reference sequence). The CDR3 covers 11 residues. The CDR3 DNA is TGCAGTGCTAGCTCGAGCACTGAAGCTTTCTTT. Amino acids: CSASSSTEAFF.

The chain links TRBV6-1 to TRBJ1-3; D uncertain. The CDR3 extends over 14 amino acids. The germline V and J ends were trimmed by 7 bases and 0 bases, with 10 bases remaining between them. Germline CDR1 and CDR2: MNHNS and SASEGT. CDR3 region: CASTETFSGNTIYF. The CDR3 DNA reads TGTGCCAGCACTGAGACCTTCTCTGGAAACACCATATATTTT.

The V gene is TRBV7-9, the J gene TRBJ2-7; 8 bases are shared with TRBD1. With 1 base clipped from V and 3 bases from J, the junction kept 8 bases outside the gene matches. CDR3 length: 16 amino acids. Germline CDR1 reads SEHNR; CDR2 reads FQNEAQ (reference sequence). CDR3 loop: CASSLGWATGDYEQYF. In DNA form, the CDR3 reads TGTGCCAGCAGCTTAGGTTGGGCGACAGGGGACTACGAGCAGTACTTC.